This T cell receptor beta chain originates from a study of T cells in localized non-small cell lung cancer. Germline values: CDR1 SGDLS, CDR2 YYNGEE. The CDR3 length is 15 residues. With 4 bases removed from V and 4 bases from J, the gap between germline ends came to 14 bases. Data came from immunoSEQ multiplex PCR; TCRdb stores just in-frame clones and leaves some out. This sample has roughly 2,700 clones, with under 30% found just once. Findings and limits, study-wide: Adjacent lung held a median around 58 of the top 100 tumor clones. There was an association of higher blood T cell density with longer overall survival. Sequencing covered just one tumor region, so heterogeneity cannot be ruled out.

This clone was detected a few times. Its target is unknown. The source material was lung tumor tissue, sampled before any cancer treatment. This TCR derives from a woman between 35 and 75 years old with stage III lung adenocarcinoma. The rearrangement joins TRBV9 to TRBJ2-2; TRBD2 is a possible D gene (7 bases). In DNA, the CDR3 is TGTGCCAGCAGCCCCCGGCGGGGGCTCACCGGGGAGCTGTTTTTT. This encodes CASSPRRGLTGELFF.